This T cell receptor (beta chain) was documented in a study of blood T cell repertoires in COVID-19. At the level of the study: Whether acute or convalescent, the COVID-19 samples came from the United States, Italy and Spain. PBMCs, B-cell-depleted T cells, or T cells provided the cDNA or gDNA that made up the material.

V lost 9 bases, J lost 5 bases, and 11 bases lay in between. The CDR3 runs to 13 residues. The germline CDR1 and CDR2 sequences are MNHEY and SVGAGI. This clone was recorded only once. In the original workflow: Reference gene primer amplification gave nucleated cell count estimates. Some clones are missing from TCRdb's copy, which holds only in-frame ones; the method was immunoSEQ multiplex PCR. For V, J and clone size, that table is used; D and trimming come from the DNA. This sample has roughly 360,000 clones; roughly four fifths occur once, and the top ten carry about 1%. The V call is TRBV6-5, the J call TRBJ1-6; D may be TRBD1 (5 bases). The sample consisted of peripheral blood. The clonotype was recovered from a human donor with acute or convalescent COVID-19. The donor label of this sample is uncertain. The CDR3 reads CASRRENNSPLHF. The CDR3 DNA is TGTGCCAGTCGCAGGGAAAATAATTCACCCCTCCACTTT.